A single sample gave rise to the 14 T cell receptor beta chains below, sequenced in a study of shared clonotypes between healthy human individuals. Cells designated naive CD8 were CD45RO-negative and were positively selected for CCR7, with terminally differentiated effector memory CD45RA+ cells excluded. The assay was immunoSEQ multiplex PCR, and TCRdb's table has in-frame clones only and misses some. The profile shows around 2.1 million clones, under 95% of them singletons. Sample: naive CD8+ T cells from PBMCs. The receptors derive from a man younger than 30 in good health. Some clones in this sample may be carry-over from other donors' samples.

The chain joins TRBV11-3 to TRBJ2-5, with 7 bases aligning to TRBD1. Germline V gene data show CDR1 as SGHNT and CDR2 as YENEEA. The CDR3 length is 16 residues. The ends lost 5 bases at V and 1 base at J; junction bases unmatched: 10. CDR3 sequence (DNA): TGTGCCAGCAGCCGCCGGGACAGAGACCTCCAAGAGACCCAGTACTTC. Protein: CASSRRDRDLQETQYF. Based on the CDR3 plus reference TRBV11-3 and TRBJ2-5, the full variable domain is EAGVVQSPRYKIIEKKQPVAFWCNPISGHNTLYWYLQNLGQGPELLIRYENEEAVDDSQLPKDRFSAERLKGVDSTLKIQPAELGDSAVYLCASSRRDRDLQETQYFGPGTRLLVL.

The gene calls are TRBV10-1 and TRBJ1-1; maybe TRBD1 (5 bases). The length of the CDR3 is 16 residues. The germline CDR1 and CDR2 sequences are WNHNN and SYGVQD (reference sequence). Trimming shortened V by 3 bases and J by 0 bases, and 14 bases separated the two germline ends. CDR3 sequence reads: CASSEIRGVMNTEAFF. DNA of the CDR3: TGCGCCAGCAGTGAAATTCGGGGGGTCATGAACACTGAAGCTTTCTTT.

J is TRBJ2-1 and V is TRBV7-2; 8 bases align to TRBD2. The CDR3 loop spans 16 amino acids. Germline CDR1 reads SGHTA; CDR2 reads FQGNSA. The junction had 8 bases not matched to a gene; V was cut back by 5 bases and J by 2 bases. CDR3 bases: TGTGCCAGCAGCCATGACAGCGGGAGCGCCTACAATGAGCAGTTCTTC. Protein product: CASSHDSGSAYNEQFF.

The CDR3 coding sequence is TGTGCCAGCAGTGACTCCCATCTGGCAGGCGGTTACAATGAGCAGTTCTTC. Its translation: CASSDSHLAGGYNEQFF. This sequence joins TRBV6-4 and TRBJ2-1, with D unresolved. Germline V gene lookup returns CDR1 MRHNA and CDR2 SNTAGT. Trimming removed 0 bases at V and 4 bases at J, with 16 bases between. The CDR3 is 17 residues long.

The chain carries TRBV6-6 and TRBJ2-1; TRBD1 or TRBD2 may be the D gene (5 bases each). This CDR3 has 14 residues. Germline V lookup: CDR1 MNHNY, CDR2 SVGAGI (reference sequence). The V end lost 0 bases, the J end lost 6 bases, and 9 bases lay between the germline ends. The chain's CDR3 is CASSYSFGANEQFF. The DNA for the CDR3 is TGTGCCAGCAGTTACTCGTTCGGGGCCAATGAGCAGTTCTTC.

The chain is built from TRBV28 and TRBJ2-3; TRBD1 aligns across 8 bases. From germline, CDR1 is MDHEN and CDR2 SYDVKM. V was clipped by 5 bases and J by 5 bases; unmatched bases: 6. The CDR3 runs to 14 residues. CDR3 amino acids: CASSQDRDQDTQYF. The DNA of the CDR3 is TGTGCCAGCAGTCAGGACAGGGATCAAGATACGCAGTATTTT.

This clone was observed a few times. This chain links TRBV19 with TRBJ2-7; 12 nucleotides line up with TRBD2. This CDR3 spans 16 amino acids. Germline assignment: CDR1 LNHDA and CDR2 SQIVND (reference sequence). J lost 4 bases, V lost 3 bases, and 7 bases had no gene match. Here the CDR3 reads CASSILLAGGLYEQYF. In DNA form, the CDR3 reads TGTGCCAGTAGTATCCTACTAGCGGGAGGACTATACGAGCAGTACTTC.

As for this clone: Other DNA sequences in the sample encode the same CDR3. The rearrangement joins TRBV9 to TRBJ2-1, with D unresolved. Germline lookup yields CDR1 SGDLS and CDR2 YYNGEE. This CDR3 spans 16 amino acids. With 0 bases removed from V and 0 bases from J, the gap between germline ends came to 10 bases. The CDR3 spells CASSVEGASSYNEQFF. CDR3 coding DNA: TGTGCCAGCAGCGTAGAGGGCGCAAGCTCCTACAATGAGCAGTTCTTC.

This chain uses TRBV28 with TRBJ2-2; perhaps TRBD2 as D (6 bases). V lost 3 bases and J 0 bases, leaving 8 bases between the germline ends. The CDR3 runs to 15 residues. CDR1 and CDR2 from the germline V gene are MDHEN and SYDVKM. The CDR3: CASSLGGTNTGELFF. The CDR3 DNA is TGTGCCAGCAGTTTGGGCGGGACGAACACCGGGGAGCTGTTTTTT.

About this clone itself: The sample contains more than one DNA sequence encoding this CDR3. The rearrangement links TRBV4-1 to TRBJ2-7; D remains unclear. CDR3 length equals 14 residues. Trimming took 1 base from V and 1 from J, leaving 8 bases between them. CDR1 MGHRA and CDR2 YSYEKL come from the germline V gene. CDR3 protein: CASSQVRGSYEQYF. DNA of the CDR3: TGCGCCAGCAGCCAAGTCAGAGGTTCCTACGAGCAGTACTTC.

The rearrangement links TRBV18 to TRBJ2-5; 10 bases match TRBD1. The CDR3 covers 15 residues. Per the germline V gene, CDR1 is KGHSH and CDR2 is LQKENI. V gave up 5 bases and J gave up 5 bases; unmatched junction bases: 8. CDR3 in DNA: TGTGCCAGCTCATTCGACAGGGGGCCAAGGGAGACCCAGTACTTC. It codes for CASSFDRGPRETQYF.

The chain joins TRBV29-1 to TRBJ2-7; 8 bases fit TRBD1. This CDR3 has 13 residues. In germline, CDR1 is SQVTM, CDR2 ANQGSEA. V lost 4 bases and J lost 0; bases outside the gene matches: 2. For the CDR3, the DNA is TGCAGCGTTGGGACAGGGTACTCCTACGAGCAGTACTTC. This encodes CSVGTGYSYEQYF.

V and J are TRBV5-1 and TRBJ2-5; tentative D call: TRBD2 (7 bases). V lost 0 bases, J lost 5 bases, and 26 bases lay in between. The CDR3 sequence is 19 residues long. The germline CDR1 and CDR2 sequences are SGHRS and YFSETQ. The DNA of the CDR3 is TGCGCCAGCAGCTTGGCCGGGGGGCGGGCTAGTCCTCACATCGAGACCCAGTACTTC. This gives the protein CASSLAGGRASPHIETQYF.

The chain's CDR3 is CASSFGLADTQYF. The CDR3 bases are TGCGCCAGCTCCTTTGGACTAGCAGATACGCAGTATTTT. The chain joins TRBV5-1 to TRBJ2-3; 7 nucleotides align to TRBD2. The CDR3 has 13 residues. Losses at the gene ends were 7 bases for V and 4 bases for J; bases not matched to a gene: 6. From germline, CDR1 is SGHRS and CDR2 YFSETQ.